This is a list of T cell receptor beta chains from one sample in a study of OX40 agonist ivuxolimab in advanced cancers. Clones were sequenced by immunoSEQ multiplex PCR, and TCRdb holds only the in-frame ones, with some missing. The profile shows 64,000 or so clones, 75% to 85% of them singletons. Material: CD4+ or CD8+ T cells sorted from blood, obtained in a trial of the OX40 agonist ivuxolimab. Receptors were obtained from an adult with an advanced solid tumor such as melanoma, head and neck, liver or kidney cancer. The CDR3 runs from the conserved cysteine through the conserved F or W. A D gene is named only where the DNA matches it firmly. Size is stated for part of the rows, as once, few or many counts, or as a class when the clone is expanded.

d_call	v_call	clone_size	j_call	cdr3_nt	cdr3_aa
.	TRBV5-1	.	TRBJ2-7	TGCGCCAGCAGCGGCCGGGACGGCAGAGCAAGCTCCTACGAGCAGTACTTC	CASSGRDGRASSYEQYF
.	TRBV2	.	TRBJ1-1	TGTGCCAGCAAAGGGTGGACGGAAGCTTTCTTT	CASKGWTEAFF
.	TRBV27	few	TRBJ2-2	TGTGCCAGCAGTTTGGTACGTTCAACCGGGGAGCTGTTTTTT	CASSLVRSTGELFF
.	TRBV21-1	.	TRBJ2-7	TGTGCCAGCAGCAAAGGAGACAGTAGGCCCTACGAGCAGTACTTC	CASSKGDSRPYEQYF
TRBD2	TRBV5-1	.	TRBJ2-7	TGCGCCAGCAGCGTAGCTAGCGGGGGGGCGCGGGAGCAGTACTTC	CASSVASGGAREQYF
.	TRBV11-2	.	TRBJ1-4	TGTGCCAGCAGTTCAGACAGGTCACGGGACTATAATGAAAAACTGTTTTTT	CASSSDRSRDYNEKLFF
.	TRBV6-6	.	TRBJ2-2	TGTGCCAGCAGTCGGAGGCGGTCGAACACCGGGGAGCTGTTTTTT	CASSRRRSNTGELFF
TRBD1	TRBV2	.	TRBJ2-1	TGTGCCAGCAGTGAGGGACAGGGTAAAGTGAGTGAGCAGTTCTTC	CASSEGQGKVSEQFF
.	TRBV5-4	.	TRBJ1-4	TGTGCCAGCAGCTCGGGGGCCGGTAATGAAAAACTGTTTTTT	CASSSGAGNEKLFF
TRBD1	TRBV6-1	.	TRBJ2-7	TGTGCCAGCACGCCGTCCGGGACAGCATCCTACGAGCAGTACTTC	CASTPSGTASYEQYF
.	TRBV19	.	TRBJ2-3	TGTGCCAGTAGTCCCCGGCCGGGCGCAGATACGCAGTATTTT	CASSPRPGADTQYF
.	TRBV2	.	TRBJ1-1	TGTGCCAGCCTACCGGCGGCGCTCCCAACTGAAGCTTTCTTT	CASLPAALPTEAFF
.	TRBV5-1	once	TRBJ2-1	TGCGCCAGCAGCTTGGGTCTAGCAGACGACTCCTACAATGAGCAGTTCTTC	CASSLGLADDSYNEQFF
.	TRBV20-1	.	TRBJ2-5	TGCAGTGCTAGCTACCAAGAGACCCAGTACTTC	CSASYQETQYF
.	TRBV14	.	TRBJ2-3	TGTGCCAGCAGCCAAGACCCGGTTCTCCCGCAGTATTTT	CASSQDPVLPQYF
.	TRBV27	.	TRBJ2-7	TGTGCCAGCAGTTTATGGGGGTCATCGTCCTACGAGCAGTACTTC	CASSLWGSSSYEQYF
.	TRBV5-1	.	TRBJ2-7	TGCGCCAGCAGGGACGGGAAGGTCTTAACGGCGTACGAGCAGTACTTC	CASRDGKVLTAYEQYF
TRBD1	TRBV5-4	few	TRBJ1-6	TGTGCCAGCCGCGACAGGGGGGCTCCGGATTCACCCCTCCACTTT	CASRDRGAPDSPLHF
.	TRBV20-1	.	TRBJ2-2	TGCAGTGCTAGACGTGGCGGGGAGCTGTTTTTT	CSARRGGELFF
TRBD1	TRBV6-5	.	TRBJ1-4	TGTGCCAGCAGGGAGCGACAGGGGATCGGCGAAAAACTGTTTTTT	CASRERQGIGEKLFF
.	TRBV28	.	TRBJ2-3	TGTGCCAGCAGCCCCATCGACAGAGACACAGATACGCAGTATTTT	CASSPIDRDTDTQYF
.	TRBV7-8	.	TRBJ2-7	TGTGCCAGCAGCTTAATGGGGGGTTCCTACGAGCAGTACTTC	CASSLMGGSYEQYF
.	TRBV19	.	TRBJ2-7	TGTGCCAGTAGTCCTGACAGCTTTAATTCCTACGAGCAGTACTTC	CASSPDSFNSYEQYF
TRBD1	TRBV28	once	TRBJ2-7	TGTGCCAGCAGTCTGGGACAGGCGACCTACGAGCAGTACTTC	CASSLGQATYEQYF
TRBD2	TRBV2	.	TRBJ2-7	TGTGCCAGCAGACCCTGGACTAGCGGGAGACCCTACGAGCAGTACTTC	CASRPWTSGRPYEQYF
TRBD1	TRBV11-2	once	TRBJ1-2	TGTGCCAGCAGCCATGACAGGGGAACCTATGGCTACACCTTC	CASSHDRGTYGYTF
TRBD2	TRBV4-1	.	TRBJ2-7	TGCGCCAGCAGCCAAGGCTCCTCACTAGCGGGGCCTCGTTACGAGCAGTACTTC	CASSQGSSLAGPRYEQYF
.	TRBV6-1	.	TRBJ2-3	TGTGCCAGCAGTGAGCGAGCGGGACAAGGGTTCACGCAGTATTTT	CASSERAGQGFTQYF
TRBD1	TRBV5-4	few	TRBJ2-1	TGTGCCAGCAGCTTACAGGGGGCGAATGAGCAGTTCTTC	CASSLQGANEQFF
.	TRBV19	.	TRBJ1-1	TGTGCCAGTAGTATAGTTTCGGGGAACCCTGAAGCTTTCTTT	CASSIVSGNPEAFF
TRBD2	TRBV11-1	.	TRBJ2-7	TGTGCCAGCGAATCCGGGACTAGCGTCTCCTACGAGCAGTACTTC	CASESGTSVSYEQYF
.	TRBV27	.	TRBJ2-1	TGTGCCAGCAGCCCTGGGTTGGCCAAGCAGTTCTTC	CASSPGLAKQFF
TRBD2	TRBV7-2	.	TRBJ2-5	TGTGCCAGCAGCTTAGGGGTGGGACTAGCGGGAGTCGAGACCCAGTACTTC	CASSLGVGLAGVETQYF
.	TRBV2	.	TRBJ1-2	TGTGCCAGCAGTGAACAGGGAACTGGCTACACCTTC	CASSEQGTGYTF
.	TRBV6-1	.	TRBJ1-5	TGTGCCAGCAGTCCGAGGAGCCCCCAGCCCCAGCATTTT	CASSPRSPQPQHF
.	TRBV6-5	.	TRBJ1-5	TGTGCCAGCAGAGGCTGGGCACCTGATCAGCCCCAGCATTTT	CASRGWAPDQPQHF
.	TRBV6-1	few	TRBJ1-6	TGTGCCAGCAGTGAGGGATCACCCCTCCACTTT	CASSEGSPLHF
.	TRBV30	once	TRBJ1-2	TGTGCTTCAAAAGCCGTGAGAGGAGGCTACACCTTC	CASKAVRGGYTF
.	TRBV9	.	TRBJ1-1	TGTGCCAGCAGCGTCTTTGGGCGGACGGACACTGAAGCTTTCTTT	CASSVFGRTDTEAFF
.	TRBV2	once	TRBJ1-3	TGTGCCAGCAGTCCGGAGGGAGGGAACGGAAACACCATATATTTT	CASSPEGGNGNTIYF
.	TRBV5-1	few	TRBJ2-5	TGCGCCAGCAATAGCGATCCGGGCCAAGAGACCCAGTACTTC	CASNSDPGQETQYF
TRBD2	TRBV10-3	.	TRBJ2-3	TGTGCCATCAGTGAGCCCGGACTAGCGGGACGCACAGATACGCAGTATTTT	CAISEPGLAGRTDTQYF
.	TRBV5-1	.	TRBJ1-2	TGCGCCAGCAGTTCCGGGACAACTACTAACTATGGCTACACCTTC	CASSSGTTTNYGYTF
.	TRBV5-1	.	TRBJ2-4	TGCGCCAGCAGCTTGGGGGGCAACCGACCTGGGGACATTCAGTACTTC	CASSLGGNRPGDIQYF
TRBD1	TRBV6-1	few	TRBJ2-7	TGTGCCAGCAGTGTAACAGGGGGCTACGAGCAGTACTTC	CASSVTGGYEQYF
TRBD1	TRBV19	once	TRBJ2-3	TGTGCCAGTAGGCGACAGGGTGAAGATACGCAGTATTTT	CASRRQGEDTQYF
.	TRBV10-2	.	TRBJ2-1	TGCGCCAGCAGTGAGGGATGGGAGCAGTTCTTC	CASSEGWEQFF
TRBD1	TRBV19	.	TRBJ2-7	TGTGCCAGTAGTCCCGGGACAGCGCGCTACGAGCAGTACTTC	CASSPGTARYEQYF
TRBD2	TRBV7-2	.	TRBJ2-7	TGTGCCAGCAGTCCCGAATGGACTAGCGGGAAGTACGAGCAGTACTTC	CASSPEWTSGKYEQYF
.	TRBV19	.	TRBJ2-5	TGTGCCAGTCCGAGGGTGGCAGGGCGTAGGGAGACCCAGTACTTC	CASPRVAGRRETQYF